This T cell receptor beta chain was profiled in a study of T cell responses to AZD1222 COVID-19 vaccine. Findings and limits, study-wide: Researchers report vaccine-associated CD4 TCRs spanning spike, with dominance at 160-218 and 743-854.

Clones were sequenced by immunoSEQ multiplex PCR, and TCRdb holds only the in-frame ones, with some missing. Of 65,000 to 95,000 clones listed, approximately 85% are singletons. With respect to this clone: Its target is not known.

CDR1 and CDR2 (germline): SGHRS, YFSETQ. Unmatched junction bases numbered 13, after V lost 7 bases and J lost 7 bases. The CDR3 has 14 residues. This material consisted of peripheral blood, taken 28 days after the second AZD1222 dose. This clonotype was obtained from an adult who received the AZD1222 COVID-19 vaccine. The V call is TRBV5-1, the J call TRBJ1-2; 7 bases agree with TRBD1. The CDR3 protein is CASSNPGQDFGYTF. The CDR3 DNA sequence: TGCGCCAGCTCCAACCCCGGACAGGACTTTGGCTACACCTTC.